This note documents a single T cell receptor beta chain sequence. What this receptor recognizes is not known. Per-base qualities were not stored, and no clone one base away is much larger. The library was prepared using the immunoSEQ multiplex PCR assay. For most patients, genomic DNA was isolated with the Qiagen DNeasy Blood and Tissue Kit and shipped frozen to Adaptive Biotechnologies for TCR sequencing. High-throughput TCR-beta CDR3 sequencing of genomic DNA from most patients was performed by Adaptive Biotechnologies. As for the original processing: Adaptive's ImmunoSEQ software supplied the TCR sequencing data for roughly 17 patients, while MiXCR and VDJtools were used to process a few other patients. To correct CD4 versus CD8 sorting errors, sequences present in both subsets at a frequency ratio below 5:1 were removed. CDR3 nucleotide sequences shared between donor and recipient were removed because the origin of such sequences could not be assigned. To be classed as alloreactive, a clone needed at least 2-fold expansion over unstimulated cells and a minimum CFSE-low frequency of 0.002% (template counts) or 0.001% (read counts). Clones were considered mappable if detected in sequenced pre-transplant spleen, lymph node, or MLR CFSE-low populations of the donor or recipient. Cumulative frequency of alloreactive clones was calculated as a percentage of all sequences weighted by copy number. TCRdb obtained this table from immuneACCESS and retained in-frame rearrangements with V and J assigned. These tables miss some clones; where compared with another copy, unresolved V genes account for less than half of the shortfall, and the remainder is unexplained. For V, J and clone size, that table is used; D and trimming come from the DNA. The sample table records 90,000 or so clones; around 84% of these occur just once. The ten largest clones represent around 0.83% of the sample.

These data come from a study of graft-versus-host responses after intestinal transplantation (dated by TCRdb to the early 2020s). Context from the whole study: The transplants that recipients received were multivisceral, liver-intestinal, or isolated intestinal. All recipients received anti-thymocyte globulin induction followed by maintenance tacrolimus and steroids for around three years. After intestinal transplantation, graft-versus-host and host-versus-graft alloreactive T cell clones in the graft, circulation and bone marrow were tracked using bulk TCR-beta CDR3 sequencing. To identify alloreactive clones, pre-transplant mixed lymphocyte reaction products were sequenced and then compared with unstimulated pre-transplant donor and recipient T cells. Of the 20 to 30 intestinal transplant recipients enrolled in the cohort, one of whom was a retransplant, a few patients without pretransplant specimens were excluded. Donor T cell macrochimerism was defined as a peak of at least 4% donor T cells among recipient peripheral blood mononuclear cells. Rather than going through the commercial service, samples from three later patients were sequenced in-house on an Illumina MiSeq and processed with MiXCR.

Reading the label with the study, this specimen's time point is: cells obtained before transplantation from donor or recipient. CD3+CD4+ and CD3+CD8+ populations were FACS-sorted from unstimulated pre-transplant donor and recipient cells taken from spleen or lymph nodes. The investigation overall reported the following: High GvH to HvG T cell clonal ratios were observed in the allografts of patients with donor T cell macrochimerism. GvH clones were detected in recipient bone marrow, and some of these GvH clones were observed earlier in ileal mucosa or blood, consistent with an intestinal mucosal origin. Early after transplant, peak levels of circulating GvH clones were associated with declines in HvG clones. Conclusions were limited by the relatively low number and heterogeneity of intestinal transplant patients.

Specimen: unstimulated CD4+ T cells sorted from spleen or lymph node cells, collected before intestinal transplant. The TCR was taken from a human donor who received an intestinal transplant.

The CDR3 reads as follows: CAISEVAGSRYNEQFF. The bases are TGTGCCATCAGCGAAGTGGCCGGGTCTCGGTACAATGAGCAGTTCTTC. The sequence is built from TRBV10-3 and TRBJ2-1, with an unclear D gene assignment. In the germline V gene, CDR1 corresponds to ENHRY and CDR2 to SYGVKD. The CDR3, from cysteine to phenylalanine, totals 16 residues. Only the CDR3 DNA stays, 48 bases, in frame from base 1. V is shortened by 6 bases, J by 4 bases, and the region joining them spans 19 bases.